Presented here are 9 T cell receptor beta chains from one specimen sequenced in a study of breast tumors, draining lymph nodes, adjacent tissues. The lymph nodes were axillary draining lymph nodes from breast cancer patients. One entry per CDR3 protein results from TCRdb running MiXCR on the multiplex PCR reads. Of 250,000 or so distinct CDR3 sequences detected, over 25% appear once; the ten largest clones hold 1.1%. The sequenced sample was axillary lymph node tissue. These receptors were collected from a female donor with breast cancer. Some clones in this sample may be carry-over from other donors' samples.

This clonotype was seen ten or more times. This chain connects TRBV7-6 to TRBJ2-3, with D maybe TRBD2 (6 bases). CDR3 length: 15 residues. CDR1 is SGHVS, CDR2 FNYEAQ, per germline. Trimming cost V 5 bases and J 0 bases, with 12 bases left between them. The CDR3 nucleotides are TGTGCCAGCAGCCCTAGCGCGCATAGCACAGATACGCAGTATTTT. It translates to CASSPSAHSTDTQYF.

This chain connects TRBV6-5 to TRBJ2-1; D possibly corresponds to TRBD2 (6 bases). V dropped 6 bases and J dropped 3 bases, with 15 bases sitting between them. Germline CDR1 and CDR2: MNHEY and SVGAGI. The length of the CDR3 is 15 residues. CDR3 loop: CASSPGDSIYNEQFF. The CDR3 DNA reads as TGTGCCAGCAGCCCCGGGGACTCAATCTACAATGAGCAGTTCTTC.

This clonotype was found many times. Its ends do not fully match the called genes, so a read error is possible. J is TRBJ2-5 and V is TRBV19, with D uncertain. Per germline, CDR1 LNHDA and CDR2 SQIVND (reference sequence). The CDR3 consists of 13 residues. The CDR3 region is CASSVDIRGTQYF. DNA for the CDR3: TGTGCCAGTAGTGTAGACATTCGAGGGACCCAGTACTTC.

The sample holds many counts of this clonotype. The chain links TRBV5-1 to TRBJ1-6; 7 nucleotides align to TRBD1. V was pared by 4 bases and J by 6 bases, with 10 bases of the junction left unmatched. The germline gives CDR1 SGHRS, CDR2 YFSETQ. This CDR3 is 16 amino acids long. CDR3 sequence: CASSPRTGISNSPLHF. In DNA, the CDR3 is TGCGCCAGCAGCCCCCGGACAGGAATATCTAATTCACCCCTCCACTTT.

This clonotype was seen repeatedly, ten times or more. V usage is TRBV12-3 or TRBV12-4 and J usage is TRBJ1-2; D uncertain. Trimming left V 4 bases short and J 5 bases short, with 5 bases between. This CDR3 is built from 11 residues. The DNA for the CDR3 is TGTGCCAGCAGTTCCCTTTATGGCTACACCTTC. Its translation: CASSSLYGYTF.

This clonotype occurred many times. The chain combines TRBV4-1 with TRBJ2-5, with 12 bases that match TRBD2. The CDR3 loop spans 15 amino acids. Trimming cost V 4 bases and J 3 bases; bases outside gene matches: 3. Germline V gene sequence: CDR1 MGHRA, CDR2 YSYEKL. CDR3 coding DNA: TGCGCCAGCAGCCCGACTAGCGGGGGAAAAGAGACCCAGTACTTC. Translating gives CASSPTSGGKETQYF.

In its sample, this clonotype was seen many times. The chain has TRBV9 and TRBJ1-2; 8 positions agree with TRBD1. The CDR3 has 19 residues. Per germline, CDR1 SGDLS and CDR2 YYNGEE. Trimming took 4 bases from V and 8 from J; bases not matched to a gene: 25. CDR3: CASSPSSPFSPDRVRGYTF. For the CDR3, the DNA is TGTGCCAGCAGCCCCTCGTCTCCGTTCAGTCCGGACAGGGTCAGAGGCTACACCTTC.

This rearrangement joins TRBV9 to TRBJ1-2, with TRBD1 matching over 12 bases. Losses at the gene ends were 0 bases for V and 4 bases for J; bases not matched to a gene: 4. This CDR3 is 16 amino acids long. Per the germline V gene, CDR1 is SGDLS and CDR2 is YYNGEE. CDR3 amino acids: CASSVGGQGALYGYTF. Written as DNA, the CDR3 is TGTGCCAGCAGCGTAGGGGGACAGGGGGCCCTCTATGGCTACACCTTC.

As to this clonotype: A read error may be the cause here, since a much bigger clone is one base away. As DNA, the CDR3 is TGTGCCAGCAGCTTGGGTATCATGGATACGCAGTATTTT. Residues: CASSLGIMDTQYF. J is TRBJ2-3 and V is TRBV5-4; D remains unclear. This CDR3 spans 13 amino acids. V was cut by 0 bases and J by 6 bases, with 8 bases left in between. Germline values: CDR1 SGHNT, CDR2 YYREEE (reference sequence).